What follows is one T cell receptor beta chain and its context. Its antigen is not known. Repertoires were generated with immunoSEQ multiplex PCR, while TCRdb's copy carries only in-frame clones and drops some. The table lists approximately 170,000 clones, around 94% of them singletons. The record originates from a study of T cell responses to AZD1222 COVID-19 vaccine. Study-level points and caveats: Baseline testing showed seropositivity in only a handful of AZD1222 recipients. Clonal diversity was possibly underestimated; the donors were predominantly white British and more often female.

Trimming cost V 7 bases and J 7 bases, with 20 bases left between them. The CDR3 covers 15 residues. Germline CDR1 MDHEN, CDR2 SYDVKM. This specimen was peripheral blood, taken 28 days after the second AZD1222 dose. The clonotype originates from an adult who received the AZD1222 COVID-19 vaccine. This chain uses TRBV28 with TRBJ2-1; D is perhaps TRBD1 (7 bases). The CDR3 DNA sequence: TGTGCCAGCACCCTCGGAGGGGGCGAAAGTAATGAGCAGTTCTTC. The encoded protein is CASTLGGGESNEQFF.